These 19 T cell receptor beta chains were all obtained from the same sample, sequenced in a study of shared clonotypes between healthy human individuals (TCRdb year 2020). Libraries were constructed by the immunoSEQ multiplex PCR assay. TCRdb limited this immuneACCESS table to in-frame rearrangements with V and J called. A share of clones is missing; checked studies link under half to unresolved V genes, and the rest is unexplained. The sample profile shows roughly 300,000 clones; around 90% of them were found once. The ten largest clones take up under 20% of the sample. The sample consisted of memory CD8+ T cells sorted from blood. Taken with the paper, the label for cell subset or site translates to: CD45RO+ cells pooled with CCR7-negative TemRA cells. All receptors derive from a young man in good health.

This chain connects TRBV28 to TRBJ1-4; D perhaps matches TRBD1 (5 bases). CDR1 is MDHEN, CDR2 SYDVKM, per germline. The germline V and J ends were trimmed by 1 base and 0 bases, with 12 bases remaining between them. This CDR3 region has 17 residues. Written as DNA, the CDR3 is TGTGCCAGCAGTTTATCCGGACACCTTCCAACTAATGAAAAACTGTTTTTT. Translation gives CASSLSGHLPTNEKLFF.

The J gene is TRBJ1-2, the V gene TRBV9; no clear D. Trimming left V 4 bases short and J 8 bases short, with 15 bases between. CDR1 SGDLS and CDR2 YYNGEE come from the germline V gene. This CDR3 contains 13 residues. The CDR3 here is CASSPWEGNGYTF. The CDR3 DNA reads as TGTGCCAGCAGCCCGTGGGAGGGAAACGGCTACACCTTC.

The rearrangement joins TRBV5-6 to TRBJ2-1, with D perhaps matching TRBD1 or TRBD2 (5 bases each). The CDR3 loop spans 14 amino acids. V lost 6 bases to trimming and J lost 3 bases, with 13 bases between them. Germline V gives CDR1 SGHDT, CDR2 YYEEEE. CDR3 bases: TGTGCCAGCACCCTGGGGGAAGACTACAATGAGCAGTTCTTC. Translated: CASTLGEDYNEQFF. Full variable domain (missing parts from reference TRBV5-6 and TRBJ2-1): DAGVTQSPTHLIKTRGQQVTLRCSPKSGHDTVSWYQQALGQGPQFIFQYYEEEERQRGNFPDRFSGHQFPNYSSELNVNALLLGDSALYLCASTLGEDYNEQFFGPGTRLTVL.

CDR3 DNA: TGCGCCAGCAGCAGCCCCGGGGGGCTTGGCGATGAGCAGTTCTTC. This translates into CASSSPGGLGDEQFF. The chain combines TRBV4-1 with TRBJ2-1; a weak D match, TRBD2 (7 bases). Trimming left V 5 bases short and J 8 bases short, with 19 bases between. This CDR3 has 15 residues. The V gene's germline CDR1 is MGHRA and CDR2 YSYEKL.

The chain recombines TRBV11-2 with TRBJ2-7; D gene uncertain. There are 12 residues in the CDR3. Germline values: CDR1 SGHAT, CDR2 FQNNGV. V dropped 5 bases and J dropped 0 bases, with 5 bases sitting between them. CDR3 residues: CASSANSYEQYF. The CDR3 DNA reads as TGTGCCAGCAGCGCGAACTCCTACGAGCAGTACTTC.

The CDR3 reads CASSLSTSGRTDTQYF. CDR3 coding DNA: TGTGCCAGTAGTCTCTCGACTAGCGGGCGCACAGATACGCAGTATTTT. V is TRBV19 and J is TRBJ2-3; 10 bases agree with TRBD2. CDR3 length: 16 residues. J lost 1 base, V lost 5 bases, and 6 bases had no gene match. The germline CDR1 and CDR2 sequences are LNHDA and SQIVND (reference sequence). Using reference TRBV19 and TRBJ2-3 for the parts outside the CDR3, the full variable domain is DGGITQSPKYLFRKEGQNVTLSCEQNLNHDAMYWYRQDPGQGLRLIYYSQIVNDFQKGDIAEGYSVSREKKESFPLTVTSAQKNPTAFYLCASSLSTSGRTDTQYFGPGTRLTVL.

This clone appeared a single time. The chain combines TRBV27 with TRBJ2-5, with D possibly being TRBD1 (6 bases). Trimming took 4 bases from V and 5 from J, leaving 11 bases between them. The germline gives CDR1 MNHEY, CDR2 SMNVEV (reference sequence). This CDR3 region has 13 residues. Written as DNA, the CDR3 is TGTGCCAGCAGTTCAACAGGGCTCGAGACCCAGTACTTC. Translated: CASSSTGLETQYF.

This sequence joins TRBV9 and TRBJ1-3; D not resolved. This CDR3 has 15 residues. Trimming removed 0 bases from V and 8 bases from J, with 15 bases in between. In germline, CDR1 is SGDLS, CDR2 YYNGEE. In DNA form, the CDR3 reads TGTGCCAGCAGCGTAGGAGGCAGATCTTGGGACACCATATATTTT. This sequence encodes CASSVGGRSWDTIYF.

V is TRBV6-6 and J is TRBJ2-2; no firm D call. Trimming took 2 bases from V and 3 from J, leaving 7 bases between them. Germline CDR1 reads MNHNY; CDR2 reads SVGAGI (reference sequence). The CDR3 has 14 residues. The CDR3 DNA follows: TGTGCCAGCAGTTACGGTCTGTACACCGGGGAGCTGTTTTTT. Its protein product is CASSYGLYTGELFF.

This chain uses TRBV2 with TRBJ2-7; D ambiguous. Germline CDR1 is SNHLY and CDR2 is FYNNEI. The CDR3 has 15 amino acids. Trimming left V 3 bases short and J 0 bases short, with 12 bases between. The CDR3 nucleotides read TGTGCCAGCAGTGATCCCGGGTTACACTCCTACGAGCAGTACTTC. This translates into CASSDPGLHSYEQYF.

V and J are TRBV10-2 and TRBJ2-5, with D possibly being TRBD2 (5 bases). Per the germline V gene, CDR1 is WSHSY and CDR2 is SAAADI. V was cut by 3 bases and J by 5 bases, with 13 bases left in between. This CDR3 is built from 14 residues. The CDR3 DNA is TGCGCCAGCAGTGACCTCACCCCGGGGGAGACCCAGTACTTC. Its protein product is CASSDLTPGETQYF.

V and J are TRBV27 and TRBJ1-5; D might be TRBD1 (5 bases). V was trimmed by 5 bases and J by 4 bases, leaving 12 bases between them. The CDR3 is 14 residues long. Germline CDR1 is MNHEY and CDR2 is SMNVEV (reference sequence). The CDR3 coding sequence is TGTGCCAGCAGTCGCGGGGGGAGTAATCAGCCCCAGCATTTT. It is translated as CASSRGGSNQPQHF.

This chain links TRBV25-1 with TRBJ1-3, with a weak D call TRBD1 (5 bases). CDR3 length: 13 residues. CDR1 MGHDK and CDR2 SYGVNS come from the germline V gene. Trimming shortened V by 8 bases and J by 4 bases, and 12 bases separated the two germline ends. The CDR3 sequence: CASFDSRGNTIYF. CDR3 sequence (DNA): TGTGCCAGCTTCGACAGTCGAGGAAACACCATATATTTT.

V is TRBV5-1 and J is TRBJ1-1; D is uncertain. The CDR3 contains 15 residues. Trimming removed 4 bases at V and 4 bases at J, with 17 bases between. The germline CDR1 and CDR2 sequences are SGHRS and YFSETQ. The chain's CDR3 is CASSLGYGKGTEAFF. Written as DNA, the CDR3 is TGCGCCAGCAGCCTAGGATATGGGAAGGGCACTGAAGCTTTCTTT.

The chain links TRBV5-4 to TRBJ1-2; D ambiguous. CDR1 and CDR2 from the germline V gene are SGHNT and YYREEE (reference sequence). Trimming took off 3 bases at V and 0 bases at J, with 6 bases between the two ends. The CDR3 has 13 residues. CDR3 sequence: CASSSASNYGYTF. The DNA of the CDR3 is TGTGCCAGCAGCTCGGCATCTAACTATGGCTACACCTTC.

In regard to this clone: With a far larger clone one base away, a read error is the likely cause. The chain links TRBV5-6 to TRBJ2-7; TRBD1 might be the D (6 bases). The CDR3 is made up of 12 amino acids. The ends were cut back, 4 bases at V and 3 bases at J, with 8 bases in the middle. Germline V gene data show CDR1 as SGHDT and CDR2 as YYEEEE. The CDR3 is CASSVQGYEQYF. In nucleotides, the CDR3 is TGTGCCAGCAGCGTACAGGGCTACGAGCAGTACTTC.

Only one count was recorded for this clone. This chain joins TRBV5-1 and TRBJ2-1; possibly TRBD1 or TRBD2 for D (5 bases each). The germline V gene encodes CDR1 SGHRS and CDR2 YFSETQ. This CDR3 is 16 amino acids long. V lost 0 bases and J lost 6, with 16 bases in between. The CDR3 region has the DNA TGCGCCAGCAGCTTGGGGGCTACCGGGGCCTTCAATGAGCAGTTCTTC. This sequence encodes CASSLGATGAFNEQFF.

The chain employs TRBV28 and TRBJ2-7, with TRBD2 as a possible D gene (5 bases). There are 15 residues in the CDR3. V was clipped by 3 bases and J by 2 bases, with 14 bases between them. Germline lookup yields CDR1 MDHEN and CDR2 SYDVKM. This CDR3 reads CASSFPAVSAYEQYF. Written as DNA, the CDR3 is TGTGCCAGCAGTTTTCCGGCAGTTAGCGCCTACGAGCAGTACTTC. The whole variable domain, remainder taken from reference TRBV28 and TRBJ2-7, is DVKVTQSSRYLVKRTGEKVFLECVQDMDHENMFWYRQDPGLGLRLIYFSYDVKMKEKGDIPEGYSVSREKKERFSLILESASTNQTSMYLCASSFPAVSAYEQYFGPGTRLTVT.

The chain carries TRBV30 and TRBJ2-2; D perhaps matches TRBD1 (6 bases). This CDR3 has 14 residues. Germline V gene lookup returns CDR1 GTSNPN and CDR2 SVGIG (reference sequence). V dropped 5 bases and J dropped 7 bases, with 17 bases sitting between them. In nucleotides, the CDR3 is TGTGCCTGGTTCTCAGGGGTTGGAGGCGGGGAGCTGTTTTTT. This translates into CAWFSGVGGGELFF. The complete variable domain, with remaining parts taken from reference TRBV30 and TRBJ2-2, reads SQTIHQWPATLVQPVGSPLSLECTVEGTSNPNLYWYRQAAGRGLQLLFYSVGIGQISSEVPQNLSASRPQDRQFILSSKKLLLSDSGFYLCAWFSGVGGGELFFGEGSRLTVL.